What follows are 30 T cell receptor beta chains derived from one specimen sequenced in a study of T cells after yellow fever vaccination. TCRdb processed the 5' RACE reads anew with MiXCR; each CDR3 protein has one entry. The table has roughly 340,000 distinct CDR3 sequences, 8.7% seen once; the top ten hold roughly 18%. The specimen was PBMCs, collected on the day of the first yellow fever vaccination. These receptors all come from a man aged 18 to 30 who received the YFV17D yellow fever vaccine.

This clonotype was counted a few times. This chain connects TRBV4-1 to TRBJ2-7; D perhaps matches TRBD1 (5 bases). The CDR3 runs to 15 residues. The V and J ends lost 1 base and 2 bases respectively, with 12 bases between them. Germline loops: CDR1 MGHRA, CDR2 YSYEKL. The CDR3 bases are TGCGCCAGCAGCCAAGTGCCAGGGAATACCTACGAGCAGTACTTC. This gives the protein CASSQVPGNTYEQYF.

This clonotype was recorded at least ten times. The chain employs TRBV19 and TRBJ2-4, with D possibly matching TRBD2 (6 bases). This CDR3 has 15 amino acids. V lost 5 bases, J lost 5 bases, and 16 bases lay in between. Germline V gene data show CDR1 as LNHDA and CDR2 as SQIVND (reference sequence). The CDR3 nucleotides read TGTGCCAGTAGTTTACTCGGGACTTATCAAAACATTCAGTACTTC. Its protein product is CASSLLGTYQNIQYF. Full variable domain (rest looked up from reference TRBV19 and TRBJ2-4): DGGITQSPKYLFRKEGQNVTLSCEQNLNHDAMYWYRQDPGQGLRLIYYSQIVNDFQKGDIAEGYSVSREKKESFPLTVTSAQKNPTAFYLCASSLLGTYQNIQYFGAGTRLSVL.

The chain joins TRBV2 to TRBJ2-4; D gene unclear. V lost 0 bases and J lost 6, with 9 bases in between. This CDR3 has 14 amino acids. The germline gives CDR1 SNHLY, CDR2 FYNNEI. The CDR3 coding sequence is TGTGCCAGCAGTGAAGCAAGGGTTCGAAACATTCAGTACTTC. Residues: CASSEARVRNIQYF.

This chain uses TRBV24-1 with TRBJ2-3, with D unresolved. The CDR3 has 12 residues. Per the germline V gene, CDR1 is KGHDR and CDR2 is SFDVKD. Trimming pared 1 base from V and 6 bases from J, leaving 4 bases between. The CDR3 region has the DNA TGTGCCACCAGTGATTTCTCCGATACGCAGTATTTT. Protein sequence: CATSDFSDTQYF.

This clonotype was found a few times. The chain uses TRBV20-1 and TRBJ1-2; D is undetermined. CDR3 length equals 12 residues. Germline values: CDR1 DFQATT, CDR2 SNEGSKA (reference sequence). Trimming pared 3 bases from V and 4 bases from J, leaving 9 bases between. CDR3 coding DNA: TGCAGTGCTAGTTGGCAAGTCTATGGCTACACCTTC. Amino acids: CSASWQVYGYTF.

V is TRBV3-1 and J is TRBJ2-1; TRBD2 matches at 9 bases. The trim removed 2 bases at V and 4 bases at J, leaving 6 bases unmatched. Germline CDR1 LGHDT, CDR2 YNNKEL (reference sequence). The CDR3 sequence is 16 residues long. The DNA of the CDR3 is TGTGCCAGCAGCCAAAACGGAGCGGGGGGTTACAATGAGCAGTTCTTC. It codes for CASSQNGAGGYNEQFF.

This clonotype was counted ten times or more. The V gene is TRBV5-1, the J gene TRBJ2-3; 12 nucleotides align to TRBD2. Germline CDR1 is SGHRS and CDR2 is YFSETQ. The CDR3 is 15 residues long. The J segment lost 4 bases and the V segment lost 6 bases, leaving 6 bases of the junction unmatched. The CDR3, as DNA: TGCGCCAGCACGCTAGCGGGGGGGCGTGCAGATACGCAGTATTTT. Residues: CASTLAGGRADTQYF. Full variable domain (rest looked up from reference TRBV5-1 and TRBJ2-3): KAGVTQTPRYLIKTRGQQVTLSCSPISGHRSVSWYQQTPGQGLQFLFEYFSETQRNKGNFPGRFSGRQFSNSRSEMNVSTLELGDSALYLCASTLAGGRADTQYFGPGTRLTVL.

This clonotype has ten or more counts. V and J are TRBV19 and TRBJ1-2; perhaps TRBD1 as D (5 bases). The ends were cut back, 4 bases at V and 7 bases at J, with 10 bases in the middle. CDR1 and CDR2 from the germline V gene are LNHDA and SQIVND (reference sequence). There are 12 residues in the CDR3. The CDR3 is CASSRGLAGYTF. For the CDR3, the DNA is TGTGCCAGTAGTAGGGGACTGGCTGGCTACACCTTC. The entire variable domain, with the rest obtained from reference TRBV19 and TRBJ1-2, is as follows: DGGITQSPKYLFRKEGQNVTLSCEQNLNHDAMYWYRQDPGQGLRLIYYSQIVNDFQKGDIAEGYSVSREKKESFPLTVTSAQKNPTAFYLCASSRGLAGYTFGSGTRLTVV.

A few counts support this clonotype. The chain has TRBV4-1 and TRBJ1-6; TRBD1 agrees at 10 bases. The germline CDR1 and CDR2 sequences are MGHRA and YSYEKL. This CDR3 comprises 17 residues. The V segment lost 0 bases and the J segment 9 bases; nucleotides outside the gene matches: 8. The CDR3 region has the DNA TGCGCCAGCAGCCAAGATATGGGGACAGGGGTCGGTTCACCCCTCCACTTT. As protein: CASSQDMGTGVGSPLHF.

This clonotype has at least ten counts. The chain joins TRBV5-4 to TRBJ2-2; 7 nucleotides align to TRBD1. The length of the CDR3 is 13 residues. V gave up 6 bases and J gave up 5 bases; unmatched junction bases: 4. Germline V CDR1 and CDR2: SGHNT, YYREEE (reference sequence). The CDR3: CASIKQGTGELFF. In nucleotides, the CDR3 is TGTGCCAGCATAAAACAGGGGACCGGGGAGCTGTTTTTT.

The rearrangement joins TRBV10-3 to TRBJ1-5; D gene uncertain. This CDR3 is built from 16 residues. Trimming cost V 0 bases and J 0 bases, with 9 bases left between them. Germline V gene lookup returns CDR1 ENHRY and CDR2 SYGVKD. The CDR3 region is CAISESGVNSNQPQHF. CDR3 bases: TGTGCCATCAGTGAGTCGGGAGTGAATAGCAATCAGCCCCAGCATTTT.

The sample holds a few counts of this clonotype. V and J are TRBV10-3 and TRBJ1-2; D perhaps matches TRBD1 (6 bases). This CDR3 comprises 15 residues. The germline V and J ends were trimmed by 3 bases and 2 bases, with 13 bases remaining between them. Per the germline V gene, CDR1 is ENHRY and CDR2 is SYGVKD. CDR3 region: CAISDEGGGNYGYTF. CDR3 DNA sequence: TGTGCCATCAGTGACGAGGGGGGAGGCAACTATGGCTACACCTTC.

V gene TRBV10-3 combines with J gene TRBJ2-5; D ambiguous. The germline CDR1 and CDR2 sequences are ENHRY and SYGVKD. The CDR3 runs 14 residues. V dropped 4 bases and J dropped 5 bases, with 14 bases sitting between them. The CDR3 spells CAISAPGNEETQYF. The CDR3 bases are TGTGCCATCAGTGCTCCGGGCAACGAGGAGACCCAGTACTTC.

This clonotype was detected only a few times. The chain joins TRBV6-5 to TRBJ1-6; D call uncertain. V lost 1 base and J lost 1, with 8 bases in between. In germline, CDR1 is MNHEY, CDR2 SVGAGI. This CDR3 is 16 amino acids long. This CDR3 reads CASSYFKNSYNSPLHF. DNA of the CDR3: TGTGCCAGCAGTTACTTTAAAAATTCCTATAATTCACCCCTCCACTTT.

This clonotype was observed a handful of times. This CDR3 reads CSANPRGRDTGELFF. The CDR3, as DNA: TGCAGTGCTAATCCGAGGGGGAGGGACACCGGGGAGCTGTTTTTT. The chain joins TRBV20-1 to TRBJ2-2, with D possibly matching TRBD2 (7 bases). CDR3 length: 15 residues. Trimming took off 4 bases at V and 3 bases at J, with 15 bases between the two ends. Per germline, CDR1 DFQATT and CDR2 SNEGSKA (reference sequence).

This chain connects TRBV12-3 or TRBV12-4 to TRBJ1-3; D is unresolved. This CDR3 has 14 amino acids. The germline V and J ends were trimmed by 5 bases and 0 bases, with 8 bases remaining between them. CDR3 protein: CASSIRYSGNTIYF. The CDR3 coding sequence is TGTGCCAGCAGTATCAGGTACTCTGGAAACACCATATATTTT.

This clonotype was counted only a few times. The rearrangement joins TRBV6-5 to TRBJ2-7; 9 bases line up with TRBD2. The CDR3 contains 14 residues. V gave up 4 bases and J gave up 3 bases; unmatched junction bases: 4. Germline values: CDR1 MNHEY, CDR2 SVGAGI. Here the CDR3 DNA reads TGTGCCAGCAGTTTAGCGGGGGTTAGCTACGAGCAGTACTTC. Residues: CASSLAGVSYEQYF.

This clonotype was seen a few times. V usage is TRBV4-1 and J usage is TRBJ2-1; 8 bases match TRBD2. This CDR3 comprises 15 residues. CDR1 and CDR2 (germline): MGHRA, YSYEKL. Trimming cost V 1 base and J 6 bases; bases outside gene matches: 5. The CDR3 is CASSQVGGGFNEQFF. DNA for the CDR3: TGCGCCAGCAGCCAAGTCGGGGGGGGGTTCAATGAGCAGTTCTTC.

Only a few counts were recorded for this clonotype. The chain couples TRBV6-2 or TRBV6-3 to TRBJ2-5; the match to TRBD1 covers 9 bases. The CDR3 has 14 amino acids. Per the germline V gene, CDR1 is MNHEY and CDR2 is SVGEGT. The V segment lost 9 bases and the J segment 0 bases; nucleotides outside the gene matches: 5. DNA for the CDR3: TGTGCCAGACGGGACAGGGAAGACCAAGAGACCCAGTACTTC. Amino acid sequence: CARRDREDQETQYF.

The chain employs TRBV4-1 and TRBJ2-5; D ambiguous. The CDR3 runs 14 residues. Germline lookup yields CDR1 MGHRA and CDR2 YSYEKL. V was trimmed by 2 bases and J by 5 bases, leaving 12 bases between them. The CDR3 DNA follows: TGCGCCAGCAGCCAAAGTATAGGTTGGGAGACCCAGTACTTC. This sequence encodes CASSQSIGWETQYF.

V gene TRBV4-1 combines with J gene TRBJ2-1, with TRBD2 identical over 9 bases. Germline CDR1 and CDR2: MGHRA and YSYEKL. There are 17 residues in the CDR3. The V and J ends lost 0 bases and 4 bases, in that order; junction bases with no gene match: 7. The CDR3 bases are TGCGCCAGCAGCCAAGATGCTAGCGGGGAGAATTACAATGAGCAGTTCTTC. Residues: CASSQDASGENYNEQFF.

The sample holds many counts of this clonotype. V gene TRBV12-3 or TRBV12-4 combines with J gene TRBJ2-3; TRBD2 matches at 7 bases. This CDR3 comprises 16 residues. V lost 4 bases, J lost 6 bases, and 13 bases stayed unmatched. Here the CDR3 reads CASSSGRGLWGDTQYF. In DNA form, the CDR3 reads TGTGCCAGCAGTTCTGGGAGGGGCCTTTGGGGGGATACGCAGTATTTT.

V and J are TRBV30 and TRBJ2-7; 9 bases are a match to TRBD1. J gave up 1 base and V 1 base, and 8 bases lay outside the gene matches. The CDR3 contains 16 residues. The germline CDR1 and CDR2 sequences are GTSNPN and SVGIG (reference sequence). The CDR3 sequence: CAWSARTGGRSYEQYF. The CDR3 bases are TGTGCCTGGAGTGCTCGAACAGGGGGCCGGTCCTACGAGCAGTACTTC.

The chain combines TRBV6-5 with TRBJ2-7; D is perhaps TRBD2 (6 bases). The CDR3 runs 15 residues. Between the trimmed V and J ends, which lost 0 bases and 5 bases, there was a span of 14 bases. Germline loops: CDR1 MNHEY, CDR2 SVGAGI. The CDR3 sequence is CASSYSPGGNDEQYF. The CDR3 nucleotides are TGTGCCAGCAGTTACTCCCCCGGGGGTAACGACGAGCAGTACTTC.

The chain joins TRBV13 to TRBJ1-2; a weak D match, TRBD1 (5 bases). V lost 4 bases and J lost 6, with 15 bases in between. Germline CDR1 and CDR2: PRHDT and FYEKMQ (reference sequence). This CDR3 is 14 amino acids long. Here the CDR3 reads CASSSLTGPDGYTF. DNA for the CDR3: TGTGCCAGCAGCTCCTTAACGGGGCCGGATGGCTACACCTTC.

This clonotype appeared many times. V is TRBV5-1 and J is TRBJ2-1; 7 bases are a match to TRBD2. CDR3 length: 17 residues. Germline V lookup: CDR1 SGHRS, CDR2 YFSETQ. V trimming: 5 bases; J trimming: 1 base; junction bases outside the gene matches: 12. The CDR3 DNA follows: TGCGCCAGCAGTCCCTCTAGCGGCGGTACGTCCTACAATGAGCAGTTCTTC. Translation: CASSPSSGGTSYNEQFF.

This clonotype appeared many times. This chain uses TRBV14 with TRBJ2-7, with a weak D call TRBD1 (6 bases). This CDR3 region has 16 residues. Germline V gene lookup returns CDR1 SGHDN and CDR2 FVKESK. V dropped 1 base and J dropped 3 bases, with 16 bases sitting between them. CDR3 DNA: TGTGCCAGCAGCCAAGCTATCGGCAGGGGACGCTACGAGCAGTACTTC. Amino acid sequence: CASSQAIGRGRYEQYF.

The chain recombines TRBV5-1 with TRBJ1-6; D is ambiguous. This CDR3 comprises 14 residues. Trimming left V 0 bases short and J 9 bases short, with 10 bases between. Per germline, CDR1 SGHRS and CDR2 YFSETQ. The chain's CDR3 is CASSLEPTASPLHF. The CDR3 DNA sequence: TGCGCCAGCAGCTTGGAACCCACGGCTTCACCCCTCCACTTT.

There are a few counts of this clonotype. J is TRBJ1-2 and V is TRBV11-2; D is uncertain. With 4 bases removed from V and 9 bases from J, the gap between germline ends came to 12 bases. CDR3 length: 12 amino acids. CDR1 SGHAT and CDR2 FQNNGV come from the germline V gene. CDR3 region: CASSSEMGSYTF. CDR3 in DNA: TGTGCCAGCAGCTCTGAAATGGGAAGCTACACCTTC.

This clonotype came up a few times. The V gene is TRBV20-1, the J gene TRBJ1-4; D might be TRBD1 (5 bases). CDR3 length: 13 amino acids. Germline assignment: CDR1 DFQATT and CDR2 SNEGSKA (reference sequence). Trimming shortened V by 6 bases and J by 8 bases, and 16 bases separated the two germline ends. CDR3 amino acids: CSAPPAGGEKLFF. The CDR3 DNA sequence: TGCAGTGCCCCCCCTGCTGGGGGAGAAAAACTGTTTTTT.